This TCR beta chain was sequenced during a study of beta chain features in type 1 diabetes. General observations from the study: Sampled from patients, naive, central memory and Treg TCRB repertoires appeared more similar than those sampled from healthy donors.

A note on this clone: Its antigen is still unknown.

Germline CDR1 reads MDHEN; CDR2 reads SYDVKM. The CDR3 length is 12 residues. V was pared by 3 bases and J by 4 bases, with 3 bases between. Investigators reverse transcribed all isolated RNA, so they sequenced expressed TCRB transcripts. Measured with immunoSEQ multiplex PCR; TCRdb has only the in-frame clones, and not every one. The sample lists 330,000 or so clones, around 20% occurring once. The chain is built from TRBV28 and TRBJ2-2; D call uncertain. Material for sequencing was naive CD4+ T cells from blood. The source is a young woman in good health. In nucleotides, the CDR3 is TGTGCCAGCAGTTTTAGCACCGGGGAGCTGTTTTTT. As protein: CASSFSTGELFF.